This T cell receptor (beta chain) was recovered during a study of blood T cells in healthy people across ages. Overall study: T cells yielded about one barcoded beta molecule per two cells through template switching.

Study-wide results and caveats: Age advanced and TCR beta diversity per million T cells fell, roughly linearly.

CDR3 size: 15 residues. The germline V gene has CDR1 DFQATT and CDR2 SNEGSKA (reference sequence). The V end was cut by 6 bases, the J end by 1 base, with 19 bases between. A sample-barcoded 5' primer and a J-beta primer mix were used in a second PCR of about 7 to 12 cycles. MiXCR, applied by TCRdb to the 5' RACE reads, yields one record per CDR3 protein. The data contain 500,000 to 600,000 distinct CDR3 sequences, 25% to 30% of them singletons. Peripheral blood was drawn, ten milliliters per donor. PBMCs, at least 7 million per sample, were isolated. This clonotype was counted a few times. As yet, its antigen is unknown.

This chain joins TRBV20-1 and TRBJ2-7; perhaps TRBD2 as D (6 bases). Sequenced sample: blood. This receptor was identified in a woman in her sixties or seventies in good health. This CDR3 is CSAGGAGTVSYEQYF. The CDR3 bases are TGCAGTGCAGGAGGGGCGGGGACCGTTTCCTACGAGCAGTACTTC.